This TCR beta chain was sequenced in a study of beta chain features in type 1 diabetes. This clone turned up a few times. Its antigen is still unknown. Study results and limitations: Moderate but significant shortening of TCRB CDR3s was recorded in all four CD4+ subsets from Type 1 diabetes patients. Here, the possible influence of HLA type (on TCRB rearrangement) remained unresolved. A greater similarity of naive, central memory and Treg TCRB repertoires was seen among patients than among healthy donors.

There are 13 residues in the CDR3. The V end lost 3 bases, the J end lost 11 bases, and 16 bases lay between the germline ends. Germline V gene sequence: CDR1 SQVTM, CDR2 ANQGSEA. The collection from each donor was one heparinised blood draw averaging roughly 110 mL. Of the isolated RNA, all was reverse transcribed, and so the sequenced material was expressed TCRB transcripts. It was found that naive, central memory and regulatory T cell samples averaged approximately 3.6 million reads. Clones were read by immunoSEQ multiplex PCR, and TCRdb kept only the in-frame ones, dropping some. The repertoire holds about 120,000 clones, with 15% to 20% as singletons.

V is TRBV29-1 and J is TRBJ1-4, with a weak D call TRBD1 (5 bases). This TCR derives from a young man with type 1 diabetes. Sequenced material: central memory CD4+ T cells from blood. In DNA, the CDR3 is TGCAGCGTTGAGTGGCACACGAAGGGGAAACTGTTTTTT. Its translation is CSVEWHTKGKLFF.